The sequence of this T cell receptor beta chain was determined in a study of cytomegalovirus exposure and HLA in healthy donors. Findings and caveats of the study: In a later analysis, at a false discovery rate of 0.05, roughly 17,000 TCR beta sequences matched HLA alleles.

The PCR contained 60 Vbeta and 13 Jbeta primers. Only in-frame clones appear in the TCRdb table, and some are missing; sequencing was by immunoSEQ multiplex PCR. The data show some 80,000 clones, around 78% seen once. As regards this clone: Its antigen is still unknown.

The sequencing sample was made of PBMCs. The receptor was derived from a man aged 40-55 years in good health and CMV-seronegative.

CDR3 DNA: TGTGCCAGCAGGAGTCAGGGGACCTCCTACGAGCAGTACTTC. It codes for CASRSQGTSYEQYF. V usage is TRBV6-5 and J usage is TRBJ2-7, with D tentatively TRBD1 (6 bases). V gave up 6 bases and J gave up 0 bases, with 12 bases separating them. The CDR3 is made up of 14 amino acids. CDR1 MNHEY and CDR2 SVGAGI come from the germline V gene.